The sequence of this T cell receptor beta chain was determined in a study of monozygotic twins with inflammatory bowel disease. General study findings and limits: Especially with disease activity, IBD patients shared fewer clonotypes with others than healthy twins did. IBD patients had lower TCRbeta diversity (inverse Simpson) than healthy co-twins. Heterogeneous immunosuppressive treatment regimens may have introduced variability into patient repertoires.

Whole blood, unsorted for T cells, was the source of total RNA. Each CDR3 protein gets one entry in TCRdb, which reprocessed the 5' RACE reads and gives no DNA. The clone table shows 350,000 to 500,000 distinct CDR3 sequences, with the ten largest holding 2% to 3%. Of note for this clonotype: No antigen is known for it.

Germline V gene lookup returns CDR1 SEHNR and CDR2 FQNEAQ (reference sequence). The CDR3 runs to 15 residues. The receptor comes from a human donor with ulcerative colitis or Crohn's disease, or a healthy co-twin of an affected twin (not recorded which). Specimen: blood. V is TRBV7-9 and J is TRBJ1-3. CDR3: CASSLAYGFGNTIYF.